The present T cell receptor beta chain was sequenced within a study of T cell changes during pregnancy in multiple sclerosis. This CDR3 contains 13 residues. V lost 2 bases and J lost 7, with 11 bases in between. Germline loops: CDR1 MNHNS, CDR2 SASEGT. Here immunoSEQ multiplex PCR was the method, and the copy in TCRdb shows in-frame clones only, minus some. This table holds about 79,000 clones, about nine tenths found once. This rearrangement joins TRBV6-1 to TRBJ1-1; no reliable D call. This receptor was taken from a female donor with multiple sclerosis, enrolled in a pregnancy study. The material sequenced was CD4+ T cells from peripheral blood mononuclear cells, taken in the second trimester of pregnancy. CDR3 protein: CASSETVENEAFF. The CDR3 nucleotides read TGTGCCAGCAGTGAAACAGTGGAAAATGAAGCTTTCTTT.